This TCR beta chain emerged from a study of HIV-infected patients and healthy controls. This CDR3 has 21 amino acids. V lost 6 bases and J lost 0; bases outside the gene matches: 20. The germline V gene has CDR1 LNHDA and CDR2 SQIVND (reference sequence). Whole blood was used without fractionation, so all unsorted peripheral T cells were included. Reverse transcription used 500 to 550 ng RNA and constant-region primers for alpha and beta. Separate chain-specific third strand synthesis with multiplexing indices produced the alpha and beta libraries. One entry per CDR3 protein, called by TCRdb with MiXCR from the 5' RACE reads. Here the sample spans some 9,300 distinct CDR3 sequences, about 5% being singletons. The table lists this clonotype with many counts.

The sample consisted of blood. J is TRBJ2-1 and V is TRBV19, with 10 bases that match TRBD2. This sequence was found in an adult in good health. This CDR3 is CASSQLGSALAGPSSYNEQFF. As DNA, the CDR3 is TGTGCCAGTAGCCAATTGGGCTCGGCACTAGCGGGACCTTCCTCCTACAATGAGCAGTTCTTC.